Shown below are 8 T cell receptor beta chains from a single sample sequenced in a study of human T cells and chemical hapten exposure. As to time point: patch test 1, 2 weeks after DPC sensitization. Sample treatment: therapeutic diphenylcyclopropenone sensitization with weekly scalp DPC. MiXCR was run by TCRdb on the RACE reads, yielding one entry per CDR3 protein. This repertoire shows about 340,000 distinct CDR3 sequences, under 8% found once; its top ten account for about 8%. Sample: whole blood, taken in connection with sensitization to the hapten diphenylcyclopropenone (DPC). These receptor sequences come from a woman between 18 and 29 years old with alopecia areata. Some clones in this sample may be carry-over from other donors' samples.

This clonotype showed up just a few times. V usage is TRBV10-3 and J usage is TRBJ1-1; a possible D gene is TRBD1 (6 bases). The CDR3 contains 15 residues. CDR1 is ENHRY and CDR2 is SYGVKD in the germline V gene. V lost 0 bases and J 1 base, leaving 9 bases between the germline ends. CDR3 loop: CAISESQGTNTEAFF. For the CDR3, the DNA is TGTGCCATCAGTGAGTCCCAGGGGACGAACACTGAAGCTTTCTTT.

This clonotype has just a few counts. The chain couples TRBV4-2 to TRBJ2-7, with D perhaps matching TRBD1 or TRBD2 (5 bases each). The CDR3 has 16 residues. V gave up 4 bases and J gave up 2 bases, with 18 bases separating them. Germline V gene data show CDR1 as LGHNA and CDR2 as YNFKEQ. The CDR3 spells CASSPLGSGTPYEQYF. In nucleotides, the CDR3 is TGTGCCAGCAGCCCCTTGGGGTCAGGGACCCCCTACGAGCAGTACTTC.

Ten or more counts support this clonotype. This rearrangement joins TRBV7-2 to TRBJ2-1; 7 nucleotides align to TRBD2. CDR3 length: 13 residues. Per germline, CDR1 SGHTA and CDR2 FQGNSA. V dropped 7 bases and J dropped 8; count of bases not matched to a gene: 8. The CDR3 loop is CASIQRGWDEQFF. For the CDR3, the DNA is TGTGCCAGCATACAGCGGGGTTGGGATGAGCAGTTCTTC.

Comment on this clonotype: Given the absence of the conserved phenylalanine or tryptophan at the CDR3 end, a read error is likely. The chain links TRBV10-3 to TRBJ2-7; a weak D match, TRBD1 (6 bases). Between the trimmed V and J ends, which lost 7 bases and 2 bases, there was a span of 15 bases. The CDR3 spans 14 residues. Germline V gene sequence: CDR1 ENHRY, CDR2 SYGVKD. CDR3 nucleotide sequence: TGTGCCATCAAAAGACAGGCTGATACCTACGAGCAGTACCTC. It codes for CAIKRQADTYEQYL.

This clonotype was seen a few times. The chain couples TRBV6-1 to TRBJ1-1, with D possibly being TRBD1 (5 bases). The CDR3 is 14 amino acids. V gave up 6 bases and J gave up 0 bases, with 11 bases separating them. Germline V gene sequence: CDR1 MNHNS, CDR2 SASEGT. The DNA for the CDR3 is TGTGCCAGCAGGCCCAGGGAGATGAACACTGAAGCTTTCTTT. This translates into CASRPREMNTEAFF.

The sample holds a few counts of this clonotype. The rearrangement uses TRBV2 and TRBJ2-1, with 8 bases identical to TRBD1. V dropped 7 bases and J dropped 9; count of bases not matched to a gene: 8. CDR1 is SNHLY, CDR2 FYNNEI, per germline. This CDR3 contains 13 residues. This CDR3 reads CASKWTGPGEQFF. The CDR3 DNA sequence: TGTGCCAGCAAATGGACAGGGCCTGGTGAGCAGTTCTTC.

This clonotype was seen more than once but under ten times. The chain employs TRBV27 and TRBJ2-1, with D hard to call. V was trimmed by 5 bases and J by 6 bases, leaving 11 bases between them. This CDR3 has 13 residues. Germline CDR1 MNHEY, CDR2 SMNVEV (reference sequence). The chain's CDR3 is CASSPSTGNEQFF. In DNA form, the CDR3 reads TGTGCCAGCAGTCCCTCGACTGGCAATGAGCAGTTCTTC.

This clonotype showed up just a few times. DNA for the CDR3: TGTGCCAGCAGCTCCACCTTAGGGGGGGCGAGCTATGGCTACACCTTC. The encoded protein is CASSSTLGGASYGYTF. The chain couples TRBV7-2 to TRBJ1-2, with D perhaps TRBD1 (6 bases). Deletions cut 4 bases from V and 4 bases from J, with 19 bases between. The CDR3 spans 16 residues. The germline CDR1 and CDR2 sequences are SGHTA and FQGNSA.